This is a list of T cell receptor beta chains from one sample in a study of T cells in Graves' hyperthyroidism and ophthalmopathy. In TCRdb, the multiplex PCR reads were re-called with MiXCR into one record per CDR3 protein. Of around 490,000 distinct CDR3 sequences in the sample, just under 20% were seen once. Specimen: blood. These TCRs come from a man aged 40-49 years with Graves' ophthalmopathy. Both conserved end residues are part of each CDR3. Fields, in order: D gene, J gene, CDR3 length, V gene, clone size, CDR3 DNA, CDR3 protein. D genes are given only for firm matches. Where a row states a size, it is once, few, many or the class of an expanded clone; other rows omit it.

>-|TRBJ2-1|14|TRBV5-6|-
TGTGCCAGCAGCTTGTCTCGGAGGGCCAATGAGCAGTTCTTC
CASSLSRRANEQFF
>-|TRBJ2-3|17|TRBV5-1|many
TGCGCCAGCAGCCTTGGGAACAGGGTCGGCGGCACAGATACGCAGTATTTT
CASSLGNRVGGTDTQYF
>TRBD1|TRBJ2-2|16|TRBV7-9|few
TGTGCCAGCAGCTGGGGACAGGGACCGAACACCGGGGAGCTGTTTTTT
CASSWGQGPNTGELFF
>TRBD2|TRBJ2-3|18|TRBV3-1|many
TGTGCCAGCAGCCAAGCCCCGGCTCTAGCGGGGGGAACAGATACGCAGTATTTT
CASSQAPALAGGTDTQYF
>TRBD2|TRBJ2-1|14|TRBV7-2|-
TGTGCCAGCAGCTTAGTCGGGACTAGTATCGAGCAGTTCTTC
CASSLVGTSIEQFF
>TRBD2|TRBJ2-1|17|TRBV18|-
TGTGCCAGCTCACCCCCCAAGGGAAGCGGGAGGAATAATGAGCAGTTCTTC
CASSPPKGSGRNNEQFF
>-|TRBJ2-1|13|TRBV30|-
TGTGCCTGGAGATCCGGGGACTACAATGAGCAGTTCTTC
CAWRSGDYNEQFF
>-|TRBJ2-3|13|TRBV12-3/TRBV12-4|few
TGTGCCAGCACCAGGGATTTCGCAGATACGCAGTATTTT
CASTRDFADTQYF
>TRBD2|TRBJ2-7|15|TRBV3-1|many
TGTGCCAGCAGCCCCCTAGCGGGAGGGGCCTACGAGCAGTACTTC
CASSPLAGGAYEQYF
>TRBD1|TRBJ2-3|18|TRBV6-1|few
TGTGCCAGCAGCCAAAGAATGGGACAGATAACTAGCACAGATACGCAGTATTTT
CASSQRMGQITSTDTQYF